One and the same sample provided the 24 T cell receptor beta chains below, sequenced in a study of OX40 agonist ivuxolimab in advanced cancers. Libraries were prepared by immunoSEQ multiplex PCR; TCRdb keeps only in-frame clonotypes and omits some of them. Of around 94,000 clones listed, around 91% were seen once; the top ten hold under 0.95%. Sample: CD4+ or CD8+ T cells sorted from blood, taken in a trial of the OX40 agonist ivuxolimab. The receptors originated from an adult with an advanced solid tumor such as melanoma, head and neck, liver or kidney cancer.

The chain combines TRBV7-2 with TRBJ2-3, with 10 bases that match TRBD2. Germline CDR1 SGHTA, CDR2 FQGNSA. This CDR3 spans 16 amino acids. Germline trimming cut 5 bases from V and 5 bases from J; bases unmatched to any gene: 10. The CDR3 DNA follows: TGTGCCAGCAGCACGACTAGCGGGCCTCCCGAAGATACGCAGTATTTT. It translates to CASSTTSGPPEDTQYF.

This clone was detected once. V gene TRBV7-2 combines with J gene TRBJ2-2; a weak D match, TRBD2 (6 bases). V was pared by 5 bases and J by 3 bases, with 16 bases between. The CDR3 totals 16 residues. Germline V CDR1 and CDR2: SGHTA, FQGNSA. CDR3 DNA sequence: TGTGCCAGCAGCCGGAGAGCGGGTCCGGACACCGGGGAGCTGTTTTTT. Protein product: CASSRRAGPDTGELFF.

The rearrangement joins TRBV19 to TRBJ2-5; TRBD2 matches at 8 bases. This CDR3 has 14 residues. The ends lost 1 base at V and 3 bases at J; junction bases unmatched: 1. Germline lookup yields CDR1 LNHDA and CDR2 SQIVND (reference sequence). The CDR3 is CASSIVLAEETQYF. DNA for the CDR3: TGTGCCAGTAGTATAGTACTAGCGGAAGAGACCCAGTACTTC.

The gene calls are TRBV11-2 and TRBJ1-1, with D unclear. This CDR3 is built from 12 residues. The ends were cut back, 3 bases at V and 3 bases at J, with 5 bases in the middle. Germline V gene sequence: CDR1 SGHAT, CDR2 FQNNGV. CDR3 sequence (DNA): TGTGCCAGCAGCTTTGGAGACACTGAAGCTTTCTTT. Protein product: CASSFGDTEAFF.

Worth noting for this clone: The identical CDR3 is also encoded by other nucleotide sequences in the sample. The chain joins TRBV21-1 to TRBJ1-2. TRBV21-1 is annotated as a pseudogene. CDR3 length: 13 residues. The CDR3 DNA sequence: TGTGCCAGCAGCAAGGGGACGGCAAATGGCTACACCTTC. This sequence encodes CASSKGTANGYTF.

Comment on this clone: The junction departs from the called germline gene at one end, perhaps through a read error. The chain couples TRBV30 to TRBJ2-7, with 10 nucleotides matching TRBD2. The CDR3 loop spans 13 amino acids. Germline CDR1 reads GTSNPN; CDR2 reads SVGIG (reference sequence). The CDR3 region has the DNA TGCGCTTGGCGATACAGCGGGAGGGGTGAGCAGTACTTC. Translating gives CAWRYSGRGEQYF.

The V call is TRBV30, the J call TRBJ1-2; TRBD1 might be the D (5 bases). There are 11 residues in the CDR3. Between the trimmed V and J ends, which lost 7 bases and 7 bases, there was a span of 13 bases. Germline CDR1 and CDR2: GTSNPN and SVGIG (reference sequence). This chain's CDR3 is CASSGGAGYTF. As DNA, the CDR3 is TGTGCCTCTTCCGGGGGTGCTGGCTACACCTTC.

The chain carries TRBV7-2 and TRBJ2-7, with 7 nucleotides matching TRBD1. V dropped 1 base and J dropped 1; count of bases not matched to a gene: 7. The CDR3 is 16 amino acids. Germline V gives CDR1 SGHTA, CDR2 FQGNSA. The CDR3 is CASSLVGTDLSYEQYF. The CDR3 nucleotides are TGTGCCAGCAGCTTAGTCGGGACAGATTTATCCTACGAGCAGTACTTC. The complete variable domain, with remaining parts taken from reference TRBV7-2 and TRBJ2-7, reads GAGVSQSPSNKVTEKGKDVELRCDPISGHTALYWYRQSLGQGLEFLIYFQGNSAPDKSGLPSDRFSAERTGGSVSTLTIQRTQQEDSAVYLCASSLVGTDLSYEQYFGPGTRLTVT.

V gene TRBV10-3 combines with J gene TRBJ2-7; no definite D call. Germline CDR1 ENHRY, CDR2 SYGVKD. The CDR3 totals 15 residues. Trimming took off 0 bases at V and 3 bases at J, with 12 bases between the two ends. CDR3 protein: CAISESRRSVYEQYF. In nucleotides, the CDR3 is TGTGCCATCAGTGAGTCTCGAAGGAGCGTCTACGAGCAGTACTTC.

The genes are TRBV2 and TRBJ1-1; D perhaps matches TRBD1 (6 bases). Germline V gives CDR1 SNHLY, CDR2 FYNNEI. CDR3 length equals 12 residues. Trimming took off 10 bases at V and 14 bases at J, with 23 bases between the two ends. CDR3 bases: TGTGCCACCAACAGGGAGGCTTTGGGCCCCTTCTTT. This gives the protein CATNREALGPFF.

This clone was seen only once. The rearrangement links TRBV9 to TRBJ2-1; 7 positions match TRBD2. This CDR3 comprises 15 residues. J was trimmed by 7 bases and V by 0 bases; bases with no gene match: 7. CDR1 SGDLS and CDR2 YYNGEE come from the germline V gene. The CDR3 coding sequence is TGTGCCAGCAGCGTAGGCGGGAGCTTAGTAAATGAGCAGTTCTTC. It codes for CASSVGGSLVNEQFF.

The chain has TRBV6-5 and TRBJ1-2; D gene unclear. The CDR3 is 15 residues long. The germline V gene has CDR1 MNHEY and CDR2 SVGAGI. The germline V and J ends were trimmed by 6 bases and 4 bases, with 18 bases remaining between them. The CDR3 DNA sequence: TGTGCCAGCAGGCCTTTGGTCAGCTCGGGCTATGGCTACACCTTC. It specifies CASRPLVSSGYGYTF.

V and J are TRBV6-5 and TRBJ2-2, with D possibly being TRBD1 (5 bases). V dropped 2 bases and J dropped 5 bases, with 9 bases sitting between them. This CDR3 is built from 14 residues. In germline, CDR1 is MNHEY, CDR2 SVGAGI. CDR3 in amino acids: CASSYRRQTGELFF. The CDR3 nucleotides are TGTGCCAGCAGTTACCGCCGACAGACCGGGGAGCTGTTTTTT.

J is TRBJ1-1 and V is TRBV9; TRBD1 is a possible D gene (6 bases). The V end lost 4 bases, the J end lost 4 bases, and 17 bases lay between the germline ends. This CDR3 is built from 15 residues. CDR1 is SGDLS, CDR2 YYNGEE, per germline. The CDR3 here is CASSPPGAIPTEAFF. CDR3 in DNA: TGTGCCAGCAGCCCCCCGGGGGCAATTCCCACTGAAGCTTTCTTT.

The V gene is TRBV6-6, the J gene TRBJ2-2, with D uncertain. V lost 7 bases and J 3 bases, leaving 15 bases between the germline ends. The CDR3 sequence is 15 residues long. CDR1 and CDR2 (germline): MNHNY, SVGAGI (reference sequence). DNA for the CDR3: TGTGCCAGCACCTCCCTGCGGCAGTACACCGGGGAGCTGTTTTTT. As protein: CASTSLRQYTGELFF.

The rearrangement joins TRBV5-6 to TRBJ1-1; D uncertain. V lost 2 bases and J lost 1, with 9 bases in between. CDR1 and CDR2 (germline): SGHDT, YYEEEE. This CDR3 comprises 14 residues. The CDR3, as DNA: TGTGCCAGCAGCTTATTATCAGGGAACACTGAAGCTTTCTTT. This encodes CASSLLSGNTEAFF.

This chain connects TRBV18 to TRBJ1-4, with D unclear. Trimming left V 4 bases short and J 8 bases short, with 17 bases between. The V gene's germline CDR1 is KGHSH and CDR2 LQKENI. The CDR3 covers 15 residues. The CDR3, as DNA: TGTGCCAGCTCACTGCGGGTCGGGGTCGAGGAAAAACTGTTTTTT. Its protein is CASSLRVGVEEKLFF.

This chain links TRBV6-6 with TRBJ2-6; D gene ambiguous. V lost 0 bases, J lost 0 bases, and 3 bases lay in between. CDR3 length: 15 residues. Germline V gene lookup returns CDR1 MNHNY and CDR2 SVGAGI (reference sequence). For the CDR3, the DNA is TGTGCCAGCAGTTACTCTTCCTCTGGGGCCAACGTCCTGACTTTC. This codes for CASSYSSSGANVLTF.

The chain couples TRBV7-2 to TRBJ2-7; D possibly corresponds to TRBD1 (6 bases). The V gene lost 4 bases and the J gene lost 3 bases, with 13 bases spanning the gap. The CDR3 runs 14 residues. Germline V gene lookup returns CDR1 SGHTA and CDR2 FQGNSA. CDR3 in DNA: TGTGCCAGCAGCTCAATGACAGGAAGCTACGAGCAGTACTTC. It encodes CASSSMTGSYEQYF.

This sequence joins TRBV4-1 and TRBJ2-7; 8 nucleotides match TRBD2. Germline V gives CDR1 MGHRA, CDR2 YSYEKL. There are 14 residues in the CDR3. The V segment lost 3 bases and the J segment 5 bases; nucleotides outside the gene matches: 6. The CDR3 DNA reads TGCGCCAGCAGCCATAGCGGGATGGGGGACGAGCAGTACTTC. Translation gives CASSHSGMGDEQYF.

The rearrangement joins TRBV7-9 to TRBJ2-7, with 7 bases identical to TRBD1. Per germline, CDR1 SEHNR and CDR2 FQNEAQ (reference sequence). The CDR3 consists of 15 residues. Unmatched junction bases numbered 7, after V lost 5 bases and J lost 0 bases. CDR3 sequence (DNA): TGTGCCAGCAGCCGTCCCAGGGGGACCTCCTACGAGCAGTACTTC. The encoded protein is CASSRPRGTSYEQYF.

This clone was counted once. The germline gene is not matched at one end of the junction; a read error may be the cause. V is TRBV19 and J is TRBJ2-2; D is unclear. CDR1 and CDR2 (germline): LNHDA, SQIVND (reference sequence). CDR3 length: 14 amino acids. The CDR3 loop reads CVSSPLGNTGELFF. Written as DNA, the CDR3 is TGTGTCAGTAGTCCGCTGGGGAACACCGGGGAGCTGTTTTTT.

The chain has TRBV6-5 and TRBJ2-3, with TRBD2 identical over 7 bases. Germline-derived CDR1 and CDR2 are MNHEY and SVGAGI. The CDR3 sequence is 15 residues long. The V gene end was trimmed by 8 bases and the J gene end by 3 bases; junction bases not matched to a gene: 11. This CDR3 is CASGGGAGRTDTQYF. CDR3 coding DNA: TGTGCCAGCGGGGGTGGAGCGGGAAGGACAGATACGCAGTATTTT.

This rearrangement joins TRBV9 to TRBJ1-2; D possibly corresponds to TRBD1 (6 bases). The V end lost 2 bases, the J end lost 2 bases, and 10 bases lay between the germline ends. The CDR3 totals 14 residues. Germline V gene lookup returns CDR1 SGDLS and CDR2 YYNGEE. CDR3 amino acids: CASSVQQGNYGYTF. CDR3 coding DNA: TGTGCCAGCAGCGTCCAACAGGGCAACTATGGCTACACCTTC.